A single sample is the source of the 17 T cell receptor beta chains below, sequenced in a study of blood T cell repertoires in COVID-19. Profiling relied on immunoSEQ multiplex PCR, and the TCRdb table lists in-frame clones only, not all of them. Counted here are about 190,000 clones, around nine tenths occurring once; the ten biggest clones make up approximately 21%. Source material: peripheral blood. These receptors originate from a man between 60 and 75 years old with active or convalescent COVID-19.

V usage is TRBV5-1 and J usage is TRBJ1-1, with 8 bases matching TRBD1. The germline V gene has CDR1 SGHRS and CDR2 YFSETQ. The CDR3 covers 13 residues. The J segment lost 5 bases and the V segment lost 3 bases, leaving 3 bases of the junction unmatched. As DNA, the CDR3 is TGCGCCAGCAGCTGGACAGGGATGACTGAAGCTTTCTTT. As protein: CASSWTGMTEAFF.

The chain combines TRBV6-5 with TRBJ2-1; TRBD1 agrees at 7 bases. After removal of 0 bases from V and 6 bases from J, the junction contained 5 bases not matched to a gene. The CDR3 covers 15 residues. The germline gives CDR1 MNHEY, CDR2 SVGAGI. For the CDR3, the DNA is TGTGCCAGCAGTTACTCGGTGACAGGGAGCAATGAGCAGTTCTTC. It specifies CASSYSVTGSNEQFF.

This chain uses TRBV2 with TRBJ1-1; 7 positions match TRBD1. The J segment lost 2 bases and the V segment lost 7 bases, leaving 7 bases of the junction unmatched. CDR3 size: 14 residues. The germline CDR1 and CDR2 sequences are SNHLY and FYNNEI. The CDR3 is CASMPDRDNTEAFF. The CDR3, as DNA: TGTGCCAGCATGCCAGACAGGGACAACACTGAAGCTTTCTTT.

The CDR3 spells CASSEDIGAGANVLTF. The CDR3 nucleotides are TGTGCCAGCAGTGAAGATATCGGGGCTGGGGCCAACGTCCTGACTTTC. This chain uses TRBV2 with TRBJ2-6; D possibly corresponds to TRBD2 (5 bases). The CDR3 loop spans 16 amino acids. V lost 1 base, J lost 2 bases, and 9 bases lay in between. From germline, CDR1 is SNHLY and CDR2 FYNNEI.

J is TRBJ1-3 and V is TRBV3-1 (or the pseudogene TRBV3-2), with 7 nucleotides matching TRBD1. The germline V gene encodes CDR1 LGHDT and CDR2 YNNKEL (reference sequence). The CDR3 is 14 amino acids. The junction had 0 bases not matched to a gene; V was cut back by 2 bases and J by 2 bases. CDR3 nucleotide sequence: TGTGCCAGCAGCCAACAGGGGGCTGGAAACACCATATATTTT. Encoded protein: CASSQQGAGNTIYF.

The chain uses TRBV5-1 and TRBJ2-1; possible D gene TRBD1, 6 bases. Per the germline V gene, CDR1 is SGHRS and CDR2 is YFSETQ. The ends were cut back, 4 bases at V and 0 bases at J, with 14 bases in the middle. This CDR3 comprises 16 residues. CDR3 protein: CASSLQGGSSYNEQFF. The CDR3 region has the DNA TGCGCCAGCAGCCTACAAGGGGGAAGCTCCTACAATGAGCAGTTCTTC.

V and J are TRBV10-3 and TRBJ2-2; 12 bases agree with TRBD2. Per germline, CDR1 ENHRY and CDR2 SYGVKD. The CDR3 runs 17 residues. V was pared by 5 bases and J by 4 bases, with 8 bases of the junction left unmatched. The CDR3 region is CAISKTSGGTSTGELFF. The CDR3 DNA reads as TGTGCCATCAGTAAGACTAGCGGGGGAACGAGCACCGGGGAGCTGTTTTTT.

The rearrangement joins TRBV12-3 or TRBV12-4 to TRBJ2-7; weak D call: TRBD2 (6 bases). Trimming took 3 bases from V and 6 from J, leaving 9 bases between them. The CDR3 spans 12 residues. This chain's CDR3 is CASSFRGSEQYF. DNA for the CDR3: TGTGCCAGCAGTTTTCGGGGGAGCGAGCAGTACTTC.

The rearrangement joins TRBV4-1 to TRBJ2-7; a weak D match, TRBD2 (5 bases). There are 17 residues in the CDR3. Trimming took off 1 base at V and 4 bases at J, with 20 bases between the two ends. Germline lookup yields CDR1 MGHRA and CDR2 YSYEKL. The CDR3 bases are TGCGCCAGCAGCCAAGGAGTAACTAGGCTATCACTTTACGAGCAGTACTTC. It codes for CASSQGVTRLSLYEQYF.

This rearrangement joins TRBV4-2 to TRBJ1-6; D perhaps matches TRBD1 (5 bases). Germline V gives CDR1 LGHNA, CDR2 YNFKEQ. The V gene lost 6 bases and the J gene lost 8 bases, with 23 bases spanning the gap. There are 17 residues in the CDR3. The CDR3: CASSYRTDNLRDSPLHF. CDR3 DNA sequence: TGTGCCAGCAGTTACCGGACGGACAATTTAAGGGATTCACCCCTCCACTTT.

This chain joins TRBV18 and TRBJ1-3, with TRBD1 matching 8 bases. Unmatched junction bases numbered 4, after V lost 4 bases and J lost 2 bases. Per the germline V gene, CDR1 is KGHSH and CDR2 is LQKENI. This CDR3 is built from 15 residues. The CDR3 protein is CASSRQTGAGNTIYF. The DNA of the CDR3 is TGTGCCAGCTCACGACAGACAGGGGCTGGAAACACCATATATTTT.

This chain joins TRBV5-6 and TRBJ1-1; 9 nucleotides line up with TRBD1. The CDR3 is 16 amino acids. The V segment lost 3 bases and the J segment 6 bases; nucleotides outside the gene matches: 12. Germline CDR1 and CDR2: SGHDT and YYEEEE. The CDR3 DNA follows: TGTGCCAGCAGCTGGTGGGACAGGGACGATTGGGCTGAAGCTTTCTTT. Amino acid sequence: CASSWWDRDDWAEAFF.

This clone was picked up a small number of times. CDR3 amino acids: CASSLMAGTSYEQYF. For the CDR3, the DNA is TGTGCCAGCAGCTTAATGGCAGGGACTTCCTACGAGCAGTACTTC. The chain links TRBV11-1 to TRBJ2-7; D might be TRBD2 (6 bases). The V gene lost 2 bases and the J gene lost 1 base, with 12 bases spanning the gap. CDR1 SGHAT and CDR2 FQDESV come from the germline V gene (reference sequence). The CDR3 is 15 residues long.

The chain recombines TRBV7-2 with TRBJ1-4; 7 bases map to TRBD1. V lost 0 bases and J lost 5; bases outside the gene matches: 6. This CDR3 has 16 residues. Germline values: CDR1 SGHTA, CDR2 FQGNSA. CDR3 DNA sequence: TGTGCCAGCAGCTTAGCAAACAGGGGTGGAAATGAAAAACTGTTTTTT. Translated, it gives CASSLANRGGNEKLFF.

The chain is built from TRBV12-5 and TRBJ1-1; D might be TRBD1 (5 bases). CDR3 length: 12 amino acids. Germline V gene lookup returns CDR1 LGHNT and CDR2 FRNRAP. V lost 7 bases and J 6 bases, leaving 12 bases between the germline ends. In nucleotides, the CDR3 is TGTGCTAGTGACCTGGGGGGACCTGAAGCTTTCTTT. This translates into CASDLGGPEAFF. The whole variable domain, remainder taken from reference TRBV12-5 and TRBJ1-1, is DARVTQTPRHKVTEMGQEVTMRCQPILGHNTVFWYRQTMMQGLELLAYFRNRAPLDDSGMPKDRFSAEMPDATLATLKIQPSEPRDSAVYFCASDLGGPEAFFGQGTRLTVV.

The CDR3 is CSVLQGAYEQFF. The CDR3 nucleotides are TGCAGCGTTTTACAGGGGGCGTATGAGCAGTTCTTC. The chain is built from TRBV29-1 and TRBJ2-1, with 9 bases identical to TRBD1. CDR3 length equals 12 residues. The J segment lost 8 bases and the V segment lost 5 bases, leaving 4 bases of the junction unmatched. Looked up from germline, CDR1 is SQVTM and CDR2 is ANQGSEA.

The CDR3 coding sequence is TGTGCCACCAGCGGGCGGACAGGGGGGGACCAGCCCCAGCATTTT. The encoded protein is CATSGRTGGDQPQHF. This chain links TRBV15 with TRBJ1-5, with 10 positions matching TRBD1. V lost 5 bases to trimming and J lost 7 bases; unmatched junction nucleotides: 8. The CDR3 length is 15 residues. The germline V gene encodes CDR1 LNHNV and CDR2 YYDKDF (reference sequence).